This entry features one T cell receptor beta chain sequence. Some clones are missing from TCRdb's copy, which holds only in-frame ones; the method was immunoSEQ multiplex PCR. The repertoire includes approximately 740,000 clones, roughly 70% of them detected once, and 1.5% to 2% sits in the top ten. V was clipped by 5 bases and J by 2 bases, with 13 bases between them. The CDR3 consists of 16 residues. The V gene's germline CDR1 is SGHAT and CDR2 FQNNGV. This specimen belongs to a study of shared clonotypes between healthy human individuals. Study background: Donors, aged 18 to 49, were two women and a few men.

Sequenced: memory CD4+ T cells sorted from blood. Subset noted: CD45RA-negative fraction. The chain recombines TRBV11-2 with TRBJ2-6; no clear D gene. The TCR sequence derives from a woman aged 25 to 39 in good health. For the CDR3, the DNA is TGTGCCAGCAGCCTGACGGCCTTCACTGGGGCCAACGTCCTGACTTTC. It is translated as CASSLTAFTGANVLTF. The full variable domain, with the rest looked up from reference TRBV11-2 and TRBJ2-6, is EAGVAQSPRYKIIEKRQSVAFWCNPISGHATLYWYQQILGQGPKLLIQFQNNGVVDDSQLPKDRFSAERLKGVDSTLKIQPAKLEDSAVYLCASSLTAFTGANVLTFGAGSRLTVL.